One and the same sample provided the 5 T cell receptor beta chains below, sequenced in a study of cytomegalovirus exposure and HLA in healthy donors. The primer mix had 60 Vbeta and 13 Jbeta primers. Assay used: immunoSEQ multiplex PCR; TCRdb lists only in-frame clones, some missing. This sample's table has about 60,000 clones. The sequencing sample was made of PBMCs. These TCRs come from a boy between 5 and 17 years old in good health and CMV-seronegative.

This chain joins TRBV30 and TRBJ2-5; TRBD1 is a possible D gene (6 bases). This CDR3 region has 11 residues. CDR1 is GTSNPN and CDR2 is SVGIG in the germline V gene (reference sequence). The V end lost 5 bases, the J end lost 7 bases, and 11 bases lay between the germline ends. The CDR3 DNA reads TGTGCCTGGTCGACAGGAGCGACCCAGTACTTC. Residues: CAWSTGATQYF.

The V call is TRBV5-4, the J call TRBJ1-2; D remains ambiguous. The V gene lost 2 bases and the J gene lost 7 bases, with 21 bases spanning the gap. Germline V CDR1 and CDR2: SGHNT, YYREEE (reference sequence). The CDR3 extends over 16 amino acids. CDR3 loop: CASSLNSVGGWRGYTF. The CDR3 DNA reads as TGTGCCAGCAGCTTAAATTCAGTGGGAGGGTGGCGTGGCTACACCTTC.

The chain recombines TRBV19 with TRBJ2-1; 10 nucleotides align to TRBD2. V trimming: 0 bases; J trimming: 7 bases; junction bases outside the gene matches: 6. The length of the CDR3 is 16 residues. The germline CDR1 and CDR2 sequences are LNHDA and SQIVND (reference sequence). The chain's CDR3 is CASSIDPAGGRNEQFF. The CDR3, as DNA: TGTGCCAGTAGTATAGATCCAGCGGGAGGGCGGAATGAGCAGTTCTTC. Variable domain in full (rest from reference TRBV19 and TRBJ2-1): DGGITQSPKYLFRKEGQNVTLSCEQNLNHDAMYWYRQDPGQGLRLIYYSQIVNDFQKGDIAEGYSVSREKKESFPLTVTSAQKNPTAFYLCASSIDPAGGRNEQFFGPGTRLTVL.

The chain carries TRBV30 and TRBJ1-2; 8 bases agree with TRBD1. CDR3 size: 15 residues. Germline CDR1 GTSNPN, CDR2 SVGIG (reference sequence). V lost 5 bases to trimming and J lost 0 bases; unmatched junction nucleotides: 8. CDR3 sequence: CAWQDRESANYGYTF. The CDR3 nucleotides are TGTGCCTGGCAGGACAGGGAGTCCGCTAACTATGGCTACACCTTC.

This chain links TRBV4-2 with TRBJ1-1; D is unresolved. The CDR3 spans 13 residues. Germline CDR1 reads LGHNA; CDR2 reads YNFKEQ. With 0 bases removed from V and 3 bases from J, the gap between germline ends came to 5 bases. The CDR3 reads CASSQEFDTEAFF. The CDR3 DNA sequence: TGTGCCAGCAGCCAAGAGTTCGACACTGAAGCTTTCTTT.